Listed here are 15 T cell receptor beta chains from one sample, sequenced in a study of blood T cell repertoires in COVID-19 (dated by TCRdb to about 2020). Libraries were made using the immunoSEQ multiplex PCR assay. The immuneACCESS repertoire file appears here via TCRdb, limited to in-frame rearrangements. These files lack a portion of the clones; in checked studies, under half of the deficit traces to unresolved V genes, and the cause of the others is not known. This sample is represented by approximately 350,000 clones; approximately 86% of them were singletons. Under 8.5% of the sample comes from the top ten. The sequenced sample was peripheral blood. These receptors were taken from a woman in her sixties with COVID-19, enrolled during active disease.

J is TRBJ2-4 and V is TRBV29-1; D ambiguous. The germline CDR1 and CDR2 sequences are SQVTM and ANQGSEA. The CDR3 is 12 residues long. The germline V and J ends were trimmed by 1 base and 8 bases, with 9 bases remaining between them. Written as DNA, the CDR3 is TGCAGCGTTGAAGTATCGTTTGACATTCAGTACTTC. It translates to CSVEVSFDIQYF.

The chain recombines TRBV5-1 with TRBJ2-5, with 8 positions matching TRBD1. With V trimmed by 2 bases and J by 2 bases, 5 bases remained unmatched. The CDR3 runs 15 residues. Per the germline V gene, CDR1 is SGHRS and CDR2 is YFSETQ. The CDR3 bases are TGCGCCAGCAGCTTCGAAAACAGGGGGCAAGAGACCCAGTACTTC. This translates into CASSFENRGQETQYF. Looking up the rest from reference TRBV5-1 and TRBJ2-5 gives the full variable domain: KAGVTQTPRYLIKTRGQQVTLSCSPISGHRSVSWYQQTPGQGLQFLFEYFSETQRNKGNFPGRFSGRQFSNSRSEMNVSTLELGDSALYLCASSFENRGQETQYFGPGTRLLVL.

V usage is TRBV21-1 and J usage is TRBJ2-7; no DNA check was done on the table's D call, TRBD1. TRBV21-1 is recorded as a pseudogene. This CDR3 has 16 amino acids. CDR3 sequence reads: CASSKDGQVRAYEQYF. As DNA, the CDR3 is TGTGCCAGCAGCAAAGACGGCCAGGTAAGAGCCTACGAGCAGTACTTC.

The chain is built from TRBV10-2 and TRBJ1-2; TRBD1 matches 10 bases. J lost 5 bases, V lost 1 base, and 4 bases had no gene match. Germline CDR1 WSHSY, CDR2 SAAADI. This CDR3 comprises 15 residues. The CDR3 loop reads CASSEWDRGSYGYTF. CDR3 DNA sequence: TGCGCCAGCAGTGAGTGGGACAGGGGTTCGTATGGCTACACCTTC.

Turning to this clone: The same CDR3 also results from other DNA sequences found in this sample. The chain is built from TRBV27 and TRBJ1-1; D is perhaps TRBD1 (6 bases). This CDR3 has 14 residues. CDR1 MNHEY and CDR2 SMNVEV come from the germline V gene (reference sequence). V was pared by 2 bases and J by 4 bases, with 11 bases between. The CDR3 sequence: CASSLMGAGTEAFF. In DNA, the CDR3 is TGTGCCAGCAGTTTAATGGGGGCTGGCACTGAAGCTTTCTTT.

The rearrangement links TRBV5-6 to TRBJ2-3, with 7 nucleotides matching TRBD2. Trimming cost V 0 bases and J 3 bases; bases outside gene matches: 1. This CDR3 spans 14 amino acids. CDR1 and CDR2 from the germline V gene are SGHDT and YYEEEE. CDR3 protein: CASSLAGGTDTQYF. Here the CDR3 DNA reads TGTGCCAGCAGCTTGGCGGGAGGAACAGATACGCAGTATTTT.

The V and J genes are TRBV12-5 and TRBJ1-5; tentatively, D is TRBD1 (5 bases). CDR1 and CDR2 from the germline V gene are LGHNT and FRNRAP. This CDR3 contains 13 residues. The V and J ends lost 3 bases and 7 bases respectively, with 10 bases between them. This CDR3 is CASGLGRDQPQHF. The DNA for the CDR3 is TGTGCTAGTGGTTTAGGGCGGGACCAGCCCCAGCATTTT.

The V call is TRBV30, the J call TRBJ1-6; D is perhaps TRBD1 (5 bases). Trimming stripped 5 bases from V and 8 bases from J, with 10 bases between. From germline, CDR1 is GTSNPN and CDR2 SVGIG (reference sequence). The CDR3 spans 12 residues. The chain's CDR3 is CAWGPRDSPLHF. CDR3 DNA: TGTGCCTGGGGCCCCAGGGATTCACCCCTCCACTTT.

The chain links TRBV6-6 to TRBJ1-1; a possible D gene is TRBD1 (6 bases). Between the trimmed V and J ends, which lost 7 bases and 7 bases, there was a span of 13 bases. The V gene's germline CDR1 is MNHNY and CDR2 SVGAGI (reference sequence). This CDR3 has 12 residues. CDR3 sequence reads: CASTRNRDEAFF. The CDR3 coding sequence is TGTGCCAGCACGAGGAACAGGGATGAAGCTTTCTTT.

The chain has TRBV9 and TRBJ2-2; D perhaps matches TRBD1 (6 bases). V was trimmed by 0 bases and J by 4 bases, leaving 10 bases between them. Germline values: CDR1 SGDLS, CDR2 YYNGEE. This CDR3 region has 15 residues. The CDR3 DNA follows: TGTGCCAGCAGCGTAGAAACAGGGACCACCGGGGAGCTGTTTTTT. Amino acids: CASSVETGTTGELFF. Looking up the rest from reference TRBV9 and TRBJ2-2 gives the full variable domain: DSGVTQTPKHLITATGQRVTLRCSPRSGDLSVYWYQQSLDQGLQFLIQYYNGEERAKGNILERFSAQQFPDLHSELNLSSLELGDSALYFCASSVETGTTGELFFGEGSRLTVL.

This chain joins TRBV6-2 or TRBV6-3 and TRBJ2-7; D is ambiguous. Germline loops: CDR1 MNHEY, CDR2 SVGEGT. The V end was cut by 0 bases, the J end by 0 bases, with 12 bases between. CDR3 length: 16 residues. The DNA of the CDR3 is TGTGCCAGCAGTTACTCGCACAGCCGCCCCTCCTACGAGCAGTACTTC. This translates into CASSYSHSRPSYEQYF.

The chain has TRBV11-2 and TRBJ1-1, with 10 nucleotides matching TRBD1. The trim removed 6 bases at V and 3 bases at J, leaving 7 bases unmatched. The CDR3 has 15 amino acids. Per germline, CDR1 SGHAT and CDR2 FQNNGV. The CDR3 sequence: CASSRTGGKYTEAFF. CDR3 coding DNA: TGTGCCAGCAGTAGGACAGGGGGGAAGTACACTGAAGCTTTCTTT.

This chain connects TRBV6-4 to TRBJ2-3; 8 bases map to TRBD1. The J segment lost 0 bases and the V segment lost 6 bases, leaving 11 bases of the junction unmatched. Germline V CDR1 and CDR2: MRHNA, SNTAGT. The CDR3 spans 17 residues. The CDR3 nucleotides read TGTGCCAGCAGAAAACAAGGGACAGGCCTTAGCACAGATACGCAGTATTTT. Translating gives CASRKQGTGLSTDTQYF.

This chain's CDR3 is CASSQRTGEYGYTF. DNA of the CDR3: TGTGCCAGCAGCCAGCGGACAGGGGAATATGGCTACACCTTC. This chain connects TRBV5-6 to TRBJ1-2; 9 positions agree with TRBD1. Germline lookup yields CDR1 SGHDT and CDR2 YYEEEE. Trimming cost V 4 bases and J 5 bases; bases outside gene matches: 6. The CDR3 has 14 residues.

CDR3 sequence (DNA): TGCAGCGTTGATCGGGGAAACTATGGCTACACCTTC. This sequence encodes CSVDRGNYGYTF. The chain combines TRBV29-1 with TRBJ1-2, with D unresolved. Trimming took 3 bases from V and 2 from J, leaving 7 bases between them. This CDR3 spans 12 amino acids. Per germline, CDR1 SQVTM and CDR2 ANQGSEA.